The 7 T cell receptor beta chains listed next were all sequenced from one sample in a study of Graves' ophthalmopathy and Graves' hyperthyroidism. RNA served as the template for amplifying TCR beta CDR3 regions. First-round RT-PCR used HTBI primers; second-round multiplex PCR followed. TCRdb re-analysed the multiplex PCR reads in MiXCR, keeping a single row per CDR3 protein. The sample lists approximately 160,000 distinct CDR3 sequences, 39% seen once, with 8% to 9.5% in the top ten. The sample was peripheral blood. These receptors came from a man aged 30 to 45 with Graves' ophthalmopathy.

This clonotype appeared a few times. V and J are TRBV28 and TRBJ1-1; the D is unclear. Germline lookup yields CDR1 MDHEN and CDR2 SYDVKM. This CDR3 contains 11 residues. The V end lost 7 bases, the J end lost 7 bases, and 10 bases lay between the germline ends. This chain's CDR3 is CASISSGEAFF. The CDR3 coding sequence is TGTGCCAGCATCTCGTCCGGTGAAGCTTTCTTT.

This clonotype has at least ten counts. J is TRBJ1-1 and V is TRBV19, with D hard to call. Trimming took 3 bases from V and 6 from J, leaving 11 bases between them. The CDR3 spans 13 residues. Germline lookup yields CDR1 LNHDA and CDR2 SQIVND (reference sequence). The CDR3 reads CASSMSESPEAFF. The CDR3 region has the DNA TGTGCCAGTAGTATGTCAGAGAGTCCTGAAGCTTTCTTT.

This clonotype was seen ten or more times. For the CDR3, the DNA is TGCAGCGTCCAAAGTTCGGGGGGCATGAACACTGAAGCTTTCTTT. Protein: CSVQSSGGMNTEAFF. This chain connects TRBV29-1 to TRBJ1-1, with D possibly TRBD1 on 6 matching bases. From germline, CDR1 is SQVTM and CDR2 ANQGSEA. This CDR3 comprises 15 residues. Trimming stripped 6 bases from V and 0 bases from J, with 17 bases between.

This sequence joins TRBV28 and TRBJ1-6; 7 bases are shared with TRBD1. V shed 7 bases, J shed 7 bases, and the junction held 7 bases outside the gene matches. The length of the CDR3 is 14 residues. The germline CDR1 and CDR2 sequences are MDHEN and SYDVKM. Here the CDR3 DNA reads TGTGCCAGCACTTTCGGGACAGCGAATTCACCCCTCCACTTT. It translates to CASTFGTANSPLHF.

The rearrangement links TRBV6-2 or TRBV6-3 to TRBJ2-5; 8 bases are a match to TRBD2. The germline V gene has CDR1 MNHEY and CDR2 SVGEGT. The V gene end was trimmed by 6 bases and the J gene end by 4 bases; junction bases not matched to a gene: 13. The CDR3 has 16 residues. CDR3 loop: CASSDPSGGLGETQYF. The CDR3, as DNA: TGTGCCAGCAGCGATCCAAGCGGGGGCCTCGGAGAGACCCAGTACTTC.

This clonotype was counted ten times or more. V usage is TRBV15 and J usage is TRBJ2-2; D is ambiguous. The CDR3 contains 13 residues. V shed 0 bases and J shed 3 bases, with 2 bases lying between them. Per the germline V gene, CDR1 is LNHNV and CDR2 is YYDKDF (reference sequence). The CDR3 DNA is TGTGCCACCAGCAGAGACTACACCGGGGAGCTGTTTTTT. It specifies CATSRDYTGELFF. The full variable domain, its missing parts supplied by reference TRBV15 and TRBJ2-2, is DAMVIQNPRYQVTQFGKPVTLSCSQTLNHNVMYWYQQKSSQAPKLLFHYYDKDFNNEADTPDNFQSRRPNTSFCFLDIRSPGLGDTAMYLCATSRDYTGELFFGEGSRLTVL.

This chain uses TRBV18 with TRBJ1-6; D is unresolved. Germline V lookup: CDR1 KGHSH, CDR2 LQKENI. Trimming took 0 bases from V and 14 from J, leaving 14 bases between them. The CDR3 is 14 residues long. Written as DNA, the CDR3 is TGTGCCAGCTCACCACCGAACACGGCTGGGGCCCTCCACTTT. It is translated as CASSPPNTAGALHF.